Given below is one TCR beta chain in context. Measured with immunoSEQ multiplex PCR; TCRdb has only the in-frame clones, and not every one. Of over 30,000 clones in the sample, around 80% were seen once. The CDR3 is 14 residues long. From germline, CDR1 is MNHEY and CDR2 SMNVEV (reference sequence). V lost 5 bases to trimming and J lost 8 bases, with 16 bases between them. The sample comes from a study of blood T cell repertoires in COVID-19. The specimen was peripheral blood. The TCR originated in a man older than 75 with active or convalescent COVID-19. The chain employs TRBV27 and TRBJ2-1; D gene unclear. The CDR3 nucleotides read TGTGCCAGCAGTCCTGCTTCTAGAGAGGATGAGCAGTTCTTC. Translating gives CASSPASREDEQFF.